This paragraph covers one T cell receptor (beta chain) sequence. The antigen is unknown. Here immunoSEQ multiplex PCR was the method, and the copy in TCRdb shows in-frame clones only, minus some. Among almost 90,000 clones listed, around 90% were seen once. This sample is part of a study of OX40 agonist ivuxolimab in advanced cancers. Study-level results: CD8+ T cells were the subset that, on average, had more expanded clones than CD4+.

With autoimmune disease history or systemic immunosuppression, patients were excluded. This CDR3 contains 16 residues. Trimming removed 5 bases from V and 3 bases from J; junction bases left unmatched: 6. Germline CDR1 is SGHTA and CDR2 is FQGNSA. The J gene is TRBJ2-3, the V gene TRBV7-2, with 12 bases aligning to TRBD2. The starting material was CD4+ or CD8+ T cells sorted from blood, obtained in a trial of the OX40 agonist ivuxolimab. The TCR originated in an adult with an advanced solid tumor such as melanoma, head and neck, liver or kidney cancer. The CDR3 loop reads CASSARLAGATDTQYF. The CDR3 nucleotides are TGTGCCAGCAGCGCCAGACTAGCGGGGGCGACAGATACGCAGTATTTT.